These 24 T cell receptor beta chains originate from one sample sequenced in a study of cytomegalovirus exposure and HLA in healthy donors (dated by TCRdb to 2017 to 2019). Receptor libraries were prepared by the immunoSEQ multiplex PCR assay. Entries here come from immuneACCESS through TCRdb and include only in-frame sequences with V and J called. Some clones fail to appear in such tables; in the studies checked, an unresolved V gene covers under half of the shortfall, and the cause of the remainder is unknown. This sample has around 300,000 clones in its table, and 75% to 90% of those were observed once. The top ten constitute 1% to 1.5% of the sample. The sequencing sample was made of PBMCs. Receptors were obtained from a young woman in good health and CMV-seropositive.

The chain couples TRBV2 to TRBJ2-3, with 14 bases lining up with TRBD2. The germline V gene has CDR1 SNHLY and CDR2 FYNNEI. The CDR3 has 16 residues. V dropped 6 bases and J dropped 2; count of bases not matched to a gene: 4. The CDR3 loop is CASRTGLAGDTDTQYF. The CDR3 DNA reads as TGTGCCAGCAGGACGGGACTAGCGGGGGACACAGATACGCAGTATTTT.

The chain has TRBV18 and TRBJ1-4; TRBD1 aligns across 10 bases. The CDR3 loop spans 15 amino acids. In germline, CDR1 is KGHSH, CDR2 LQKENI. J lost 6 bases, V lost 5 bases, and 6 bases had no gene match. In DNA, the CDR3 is TGTGCCAGCTCAGCCCCCGGGACAGGGGATGAAAAACTGTTTTTT. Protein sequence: CASSAPGTGDEKLFF.

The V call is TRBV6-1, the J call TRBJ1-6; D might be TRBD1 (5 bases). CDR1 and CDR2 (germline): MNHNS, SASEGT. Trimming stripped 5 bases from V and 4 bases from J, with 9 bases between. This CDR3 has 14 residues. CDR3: CASSLTGYNSPLHF. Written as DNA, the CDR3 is TGTGCCAGCAGTCTAACAGGATATAATTCACCCCTCCACTTT.

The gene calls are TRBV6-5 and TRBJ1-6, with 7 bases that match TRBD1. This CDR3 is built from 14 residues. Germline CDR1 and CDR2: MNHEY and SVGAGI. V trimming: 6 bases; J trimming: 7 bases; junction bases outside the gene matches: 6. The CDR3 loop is CASRVEQGNSPLHF. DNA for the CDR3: TGTGCCAGCAGGGTCGAACAGGGGAATTCACCCCTCCACTTT.

CDR3 residues: CASSITPGEQFF. CDR3 bases: TGTGCCAGTAGTATTACCCCGGGTGAGCAGTTCTTC. The chain couples TRBV19 to TRBJ2-1, with D hard to call. This CDR3 contains 12 residues. The germline V and J ends were trimmed by 3 bases and 9 bases, with 9 bases remaining between them. Germline lookup yields CDR1 LNHDA and CDR2 SQIVND (reference sequence). The variable domain in full, completed from reference TRBV19 and TRBJ2-1, reads DGGITQSPKYLFRKEGQNVTLSCEQNLNHDAMYWYRQDPGQGLRLIYYSQIVNDFQKGDIAEGYSVSREKKESFPLTVTSAQKNPTAFYLCASSITPGEQFFGPGTRLTVL.

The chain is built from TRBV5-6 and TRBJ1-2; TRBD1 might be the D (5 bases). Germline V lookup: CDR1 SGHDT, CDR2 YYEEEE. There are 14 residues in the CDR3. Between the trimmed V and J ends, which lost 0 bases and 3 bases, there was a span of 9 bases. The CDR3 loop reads CASSLADSHYGYTF. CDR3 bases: TGTGCCAGCAGCTTGGCCGACAGCCACTATGGCTACACCTTC.

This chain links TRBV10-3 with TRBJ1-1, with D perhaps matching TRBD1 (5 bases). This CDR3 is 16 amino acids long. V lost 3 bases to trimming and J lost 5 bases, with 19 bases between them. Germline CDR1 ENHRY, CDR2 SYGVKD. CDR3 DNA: TGTGCCATCAGTGAAGGGTGGGGGGGATCAGGTACTGAAGCTTTCTTT. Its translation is CAISEGWGGSGTEAFF.

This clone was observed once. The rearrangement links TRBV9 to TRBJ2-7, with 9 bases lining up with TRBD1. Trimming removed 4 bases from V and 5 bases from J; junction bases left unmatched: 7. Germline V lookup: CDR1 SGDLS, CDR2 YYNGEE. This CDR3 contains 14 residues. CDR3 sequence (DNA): TGTGCCAGCAGCTCCTTCCGGGACAGGGACGAGCAGTACTTC. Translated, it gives CASSSFRDRDEQYF. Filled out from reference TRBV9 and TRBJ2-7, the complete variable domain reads DSGVTQTPKHLITATGQRVTLRCSPRSGDLSVYWYQQSLDQGLQFLIQYYNGEERAKGNILERFSAQQFPDLHSELNLSSLELGDSALYFCASSSFRDRDEQYFGPGTRLTVT.

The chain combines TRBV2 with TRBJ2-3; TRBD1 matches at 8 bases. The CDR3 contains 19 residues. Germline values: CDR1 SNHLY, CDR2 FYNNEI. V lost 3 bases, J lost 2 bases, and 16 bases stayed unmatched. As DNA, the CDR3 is TGTGCCAGCAGTGAGTTCCCAAGGAGAAACAGGGGGGACACAGATACGCAGTATTTT. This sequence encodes CASSEFPRRNRGDTDTQYF.

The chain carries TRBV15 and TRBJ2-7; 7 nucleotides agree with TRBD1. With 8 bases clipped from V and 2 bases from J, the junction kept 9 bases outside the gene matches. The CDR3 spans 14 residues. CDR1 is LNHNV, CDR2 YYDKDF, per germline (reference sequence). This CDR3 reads CATEGTDRAYEQYF. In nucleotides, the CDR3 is TGTGCCACCGAGGGGACAGATAGAGCCTACGAGCAGTACTTC.

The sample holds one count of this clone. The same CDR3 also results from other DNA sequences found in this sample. This CDR3 is CASSQDRGRNEKLFF. The CDR3 bases are TGCGCCAGCAGCCAAGACAGGGGGCGGAATGAAAAACTGTTTTTT. This chain connects TRBV4-3 to TRBJ1-4; 8 bases match TRBD1. The V segment lost 0 bases and the J segment 5 bases; nucleotides outside the gene matches: 2. This CDR3 comprises 15 residues. Germline assignment: CDR1 LGHNA and CDR2 YSLEER.

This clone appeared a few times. The CDR3 sequence is CASSGTGASGRHGEQYF. DNA for the CDR3: TGTGCCAGCAGTGGAACGGGGGCTAGCGGGAGACATGGGGAGCAGTACTTC. V gene TRBV25-1 combines with J gene TRBJ2-7; 10 bases match TRBD2. CDR1 is MGHDK, CDR2 SYGVNS, per germline. The CDR3 extends over 17 amino acids. Trimming removed 4 bases from V and 7 bases from J; junction bases left unmatched: 16.

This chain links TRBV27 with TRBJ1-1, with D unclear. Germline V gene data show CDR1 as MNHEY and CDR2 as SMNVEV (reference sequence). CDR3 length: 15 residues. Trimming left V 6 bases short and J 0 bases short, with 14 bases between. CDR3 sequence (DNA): TGTGCCAGCAGAAGAGCGGGAATCATGAACACTGAAGCTTTCTTT. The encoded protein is CASRRAGIMNTEAFF.

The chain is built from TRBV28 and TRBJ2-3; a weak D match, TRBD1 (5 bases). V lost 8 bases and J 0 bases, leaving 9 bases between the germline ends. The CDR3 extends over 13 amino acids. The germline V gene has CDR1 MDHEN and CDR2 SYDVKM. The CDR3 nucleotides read TGTGCCAGCTGTAGGGGCAGCACAGATACGCAGTATTTT. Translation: CASCRGSTDTQYF. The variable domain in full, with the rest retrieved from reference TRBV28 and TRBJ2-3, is DVKVTQSSRYLVKRTGEKVFLECVQDMDHENMFWYRQDPGLGLRLIYFSYDVKMKEKGDIPEGYSVSREKKERFSLILESASTNQTSMYLCASCRGSTDTQYFGPGTRLTVL.

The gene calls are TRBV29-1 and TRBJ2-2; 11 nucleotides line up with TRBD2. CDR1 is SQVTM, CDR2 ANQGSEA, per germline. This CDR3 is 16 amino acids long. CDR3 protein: CRPQLAGEWVTGELFF. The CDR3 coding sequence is TGCAGACCCCAACTAGCGGGAGAGTGGGTCACCGGGGAGCTGTTTTTT.

The CDR3 here is CASSTLRRDTGELFF. The CDR3 region has the DNA TGTGCCAGCAGCACTTTGAGAAGGGACACCGGGGAGCTGTTTTTT. The chain carries TRBV5-6 and TRBJ2-2; D remains ambiguous. The CDR3 is made up of 15 amino acids. V was cut by 4 bases and J by 3 bases, with 13 bases left in between. Germline lookup yields CDR1 SGHDT and CDR2 YYEEEE.

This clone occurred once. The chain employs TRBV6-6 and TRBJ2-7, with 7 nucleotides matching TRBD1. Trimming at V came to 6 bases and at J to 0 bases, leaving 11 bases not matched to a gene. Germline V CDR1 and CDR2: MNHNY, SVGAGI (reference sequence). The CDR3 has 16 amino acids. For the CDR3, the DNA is TGTGCCAGCAGAGGGGGCCCTTCTTCCCGCTCCTACGAGCAGTACTTC. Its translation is CASRGGPSSRSYEQYF.

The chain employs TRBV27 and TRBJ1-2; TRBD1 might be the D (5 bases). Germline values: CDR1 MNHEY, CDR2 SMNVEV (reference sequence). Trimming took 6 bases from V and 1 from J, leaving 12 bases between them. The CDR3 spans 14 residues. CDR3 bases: TGTGCCAGCAGCAACCCCAGGGATAACTATGGCTACACCTTC. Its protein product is CASSNPRDNYGYTF.

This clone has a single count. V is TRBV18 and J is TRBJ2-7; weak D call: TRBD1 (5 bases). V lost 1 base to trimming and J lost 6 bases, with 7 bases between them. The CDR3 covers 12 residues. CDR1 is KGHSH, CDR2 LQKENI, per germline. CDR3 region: CASSPQGIEQYF. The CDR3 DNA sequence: TGTGCCAGCTCACCACAGGGGATCGAGCAGTACTTC.

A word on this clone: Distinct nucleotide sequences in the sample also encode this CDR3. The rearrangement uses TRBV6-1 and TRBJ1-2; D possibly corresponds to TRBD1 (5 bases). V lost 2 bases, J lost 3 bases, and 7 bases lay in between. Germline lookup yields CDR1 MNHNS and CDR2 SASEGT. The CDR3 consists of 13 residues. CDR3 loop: CASSEQGDYGYTF. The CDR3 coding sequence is TGTGCCAGCAGTGAACAAGGGGACTATGGCTACACCTTC.

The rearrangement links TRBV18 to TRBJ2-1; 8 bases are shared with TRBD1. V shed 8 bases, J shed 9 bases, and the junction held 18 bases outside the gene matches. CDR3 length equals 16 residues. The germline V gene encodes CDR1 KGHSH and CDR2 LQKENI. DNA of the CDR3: TGTGCCAGCAAAAGCGGCGTACGGACAGGGACCCTTGAGCAGTTCTTC. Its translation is CASKSGVRTGTLEQFF.

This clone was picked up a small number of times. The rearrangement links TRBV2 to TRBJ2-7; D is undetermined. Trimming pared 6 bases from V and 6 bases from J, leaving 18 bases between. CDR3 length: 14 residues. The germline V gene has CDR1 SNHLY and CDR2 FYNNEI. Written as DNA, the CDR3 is TGTGCCAGCAGCGCTCTAGGGTATTCGATCGAGCAGTACTTC. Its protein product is CASSALGYSIEQYF.

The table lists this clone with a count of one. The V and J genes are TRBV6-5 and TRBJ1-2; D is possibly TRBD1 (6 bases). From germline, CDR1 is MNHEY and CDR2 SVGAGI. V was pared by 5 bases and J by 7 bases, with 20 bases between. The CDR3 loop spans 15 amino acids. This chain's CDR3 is CASSTTPGQQAGYTF. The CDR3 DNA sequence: TGTGCCAGCAGTACCACCCCGGGACAACAGGCTGGCTACACCTTC.

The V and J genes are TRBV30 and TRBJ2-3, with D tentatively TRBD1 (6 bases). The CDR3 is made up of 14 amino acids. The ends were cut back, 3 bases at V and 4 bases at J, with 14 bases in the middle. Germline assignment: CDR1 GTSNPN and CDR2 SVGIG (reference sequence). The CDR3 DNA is TGTGCCTGGAGAGGAACAGGGTCGGCAGATACGCAGTATTTT. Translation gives CAWRGTGSADTQYF. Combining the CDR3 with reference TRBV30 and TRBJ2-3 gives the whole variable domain SQTIHQWPATLVQPVGSPLSLECTVEGTSNPNLYWYRQAAGRGLQLLFYSVGIGQISSEVPQNLSASRPQDRQFILSSKKLLLSDSGFYLCAWRGTGSADTQYFGPGTRLTVL.